One TCR beta chain is described in this entry. Its antigen is not identified. Vbeta (60) and Jbeta (13) primers were used in the PCR. Generated by immunoSEQ multiplex PCR, the TCRdb table keeps only in-frame clones and is missing some. The table has some 120,000 clones, 77% seen once. This record comes from a study of cytomegalovirus exposure and HLA in healthy donors. Notes on the study in general: Within an earlier analysis, most TCR beta V segments proved productive either about 90% or about 30% of the time. Reportedly, HLA-A and HLA-B alleles of most subjects were accurately predicted from TCR beta.

This receptor was taken from a woman aged 40 to 49 in good health and CMV-seropositive. Specimen: PBMCs.

CDR3 nucleotides: TGTGCCAGCAGCCCCACAATCGGGACTAGCGGGTACAATGAGCAGTTCTTC. Protein product: CASSPTIGTSGYNEQFF. The V call is TRBV7-9, the J call TRBJ2-1, with TRBD2 matching 12 bases. Germline V CDR1 and CDR2: SEHNR, FQNEAQ (reference sequence). The CDR3 spans 17 residues. V was pared by 5 bases and J by 4 bases, with 9 bases of the junction left unmatched.